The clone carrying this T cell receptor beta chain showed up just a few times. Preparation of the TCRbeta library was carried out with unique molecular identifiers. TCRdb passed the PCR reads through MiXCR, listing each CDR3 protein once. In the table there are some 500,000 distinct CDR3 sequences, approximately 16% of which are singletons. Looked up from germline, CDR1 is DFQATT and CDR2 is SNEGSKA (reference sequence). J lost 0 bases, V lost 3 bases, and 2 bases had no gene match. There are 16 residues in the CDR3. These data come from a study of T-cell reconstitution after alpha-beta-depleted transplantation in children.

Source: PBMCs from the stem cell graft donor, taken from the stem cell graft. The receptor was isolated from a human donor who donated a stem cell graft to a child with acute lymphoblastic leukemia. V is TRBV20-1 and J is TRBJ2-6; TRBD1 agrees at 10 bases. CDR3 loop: CSASWTGGSGANVLTF. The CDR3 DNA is TGCAGTGCTAGCTGGACAGGGGGCTCTGGGGCCAACGTCCTGACTTTC.